The clone carrying this TCR beta chain was found many times. The CDR3 consists of 16 residues. Germline CDR1 is PRHDT and CDR2 is FYEKMQ (reference sequence). The V and J ends lost 2 bases and 1 base respectively, with 11 bases between them. The data belong to a study of blood T cell repertoires in COVID-19. Repertoires were generated with immunoSEQ multiplex PCR, while TCRdb's copy carries only in-frame clones and drops some. The sample holds roughly 190,000 clones, 75% to 80% seen once. Sequencing was carried out using peripheral blood. The gene calls are TRBV13 and TRBJ2-2; D unclear. The sequence derives from a woman aged 50 to 60 with active or convalescent COVID-19. The CDR3 region is CASSLLVRKNTGELFF. CDR3 nucleotide sequence: TGTGCCAGCAGCTTATTAGTCCGCAAGAACACCGGGGAGCTGTTTTTT.